This T cell receptor beta chain was captured in a study of blood T cells in healthy people across ages. Findings and caveats of the study: Donors of long life had a larger count of naive CD4+ cells and greater diversity than aged donors.

Germline values: CDR1 SEHNR, CDR2 FQNEAQ (reference sequence). V gave up 5 bases and J gave up 4 bases, with 9 bases separating them. The CDR3 is made up of 12 amino acids. Sample-barcoded 5' priming and a J-beta primer mix drove a second PCR of 7 to 11 cycles. Template switching added a 12-random-nucleotide identifier to every cDNA molecule. Every sample gave at least 2.5 million paired-end reads containing CDR3. TCRdb reanalysed the 5' RACE reads using MiXCR and keeps one entry per CDR3 protein. The sample lists about 1,500,000 distinct CDR3 sequences, approximately 38% occurring once. This clonotype was found many times. The target antigen is unknown. Total RNA amounts of at least 5 micrograms were extracted per sample.

The specimen sequenced was blood. This TCR derives from a woman between 18 and 30 years old in good health. The rearrangement joins TRBV7-9 to TRBJ2-7; TRBD1 is a possible D gene (5 bases). The CDR3 loop is CASSVSGYEQYF. Written as DNA, the CDR3 is TGTGCCAGCAGCGTCTCAGGGTACGAGCAGTACTTC.